This T cell receptor (beta chain) came from a study of regulatory T cells in long-lasting Graves disease. Time point defined: newly diagnosed GD, antithyroid drugs for less than 3 months. From RNA extracted from PBMCs, the TCR library was made. HTBI primers from iRepertoire and Arm-PCR of CDR3 regions yielded the TCR beta libraries. A single record per CDR3 protein comes from TCRdb applying MiXCR to the multiplex PCR reads. The repertoire consists of some 410,000 distinct CDR3 sequences, with roughly 15% occurring once and the leading ten covering approximately 11%. Trimming shortened V by 4 bases and J by 11 bases, and 18 bases separated the two germline ends. Germline CDR1 and CDR2: MNHEY and SMNVEV (reference sequence). This CDR3 has 13 amino acids. The sample was also reused in another study, on T cells in Graves' hyperthyroidism and ophthalmopathy.

Sequenced material: peripheral blood mononuclear cells (PBMCs), taken at new diagnosis, from a patient treated with antithyroid drugs. This clonotype was obtained from a woman in her twenties or thirties with Graves disease. V is TRBV27 and J is TRBJ2-7; D remains unclear. The CDR3 loop reads CASSSLVVGEKYF. The CDR3 region has the DNA TGTGCCAGCAGTTCTTTAGTTGTCGGAGAGAAGTACTTC.